These 4 T cell receptor beta chains were all obtained from the same sample, sequenced in a study of Tregs in tolerant kidney transplant recipients. The method was immunoSEQ multiplex PCR; TCRdb's version includes in-frame clones alone and lacks a portion of them. The sample holds about 50,000 clones, more than 70% seen once. Mixed chimerism was transient after nonmyeloablative marrow transplants from related graft donors. Sample: CD8+ T cells from blood (PBMCs), taken 12 months after the transplant. All receptors come from a human patient who received a combined kidney and bone marrow transplant. Some T cells may be transferred from the graft donor.

This chain links TRBV7-6 with TRBJ2-7, with D tentatively TRBD1 (6 bases). V was pared by 3 bases and J by 3 bases, with 9 bases between. Germline CDR1 is SGHVS and CDR2 is FNYEAQ. The CDR3 is made up of 13 amino acids. CDR3 bases: TGTGCCAGCAGCTTCGGGACAAACTACGAGCAGTACTTC. Protein sequence: CASSFGTNYEQYF.

V and J are TRBV6-1 and TRBJ1-5; D remains ambiguous. The CDR3 has 14 residues. Trimming pared 6 bases from V and 5 bases from J, leaving 14 bases between. In germline, CDR1 is MNHNS, CDR2 SASEGT. DNA of the CDR3: TGTGCCAGCAGGGCGACTACGAGGTATCAGCCCCAGCATTTT. This encodes CASRATTRYQPQHF.

J is TRBJ2-7 and V is TRBV2, with 8 bases fitting TRBD1. The CDR3 is 14 residues long. The J segment lost 6 bases and the V segment lost 3 bases, leaving 7 bases of the junction unmatched. Germline CDR1 SNHLY, CDR2 FYNNEI. For the CDR3, the DNA is TGTGCCAGCAGTGATGAGACAGGGGATGCCGAGCAGTACTTC. It codes for CASSDETGDAEQYF.

This chain uses TRBV7-9 with TRBJ2-3, with D perhaps TRBD2 (6 bases). V shed 1 base and J shed 2 bases, with 19 bases lying between them. In germline, CDR1 is SEHNR, CDR2 FQNEAQ (reference sequence). The CDR3 is 18 amino acids. CDR3: CASSLESGLGGYTDTQYF. In DNA, the CDR3 is TGTGCCAGCAGCTTAGAGTCGGGTCTGGGGGGTTACACAGATACGCAGTATTTT.